This is a list of T cell receptor beta chains from one sample in a study of T cells in Graves' hyperthyroidism and ophthalmopathy. From the multiplex PCR reads, TCRdb called clonotypes with MiXCR, one entry per CDR3 protein. The sample contains about 840,000 distinct CDR3 sequences, over 35% of which appear only once. Sequenced material: blood. The receptors were sampled from a man aged 18-30 years with Graves' hyperthyroidism. Both conserved end residues are part of each CDR3. A D gene is named only where the DNA matches it firmly. The listing skips clone size in some rows; elsewhere it reads once, few, many or a size class.

D	V	size	J	DNA	CDR3
-	TRBV7-9	-	TRBJ1-3	TGTGCCAGCAGCGGCCAAGGACGGAGAGGCACCATATATTTT	CASSGQGRRGTIYF
TRBD2	TRBV20-1	-	TRBJ2-7	TGCAGTGCTAGAGTTCGGAGTAGCGGGAGGGCCAGCCACGAGCAGTACTTC	CSARVRSSGRASHEQYF
TRBD1	TRBV7-9	many	TRBJ1-5	TGTGCCAGCAGATCCGGGACAGGGCCCTCTCATTTT	CASRSGTGPSHF
-	TRBV29-1	-	TRBJ1-4	TGCAGCGTCATCGAGGCTGGGGGTGAAAAACTGTTTTTT	CSVIEAGGEKLFF
TRBD1	TRBV7-2	-	TRBJ1-6	TGTACCAGCATGGGGACAGGGTTTTCACCCCTCCACTTT	CTSMGTGFSPLHF
-	TRBV5-5	-	TRBJ1-4	TGTGCCAGCAGCTTGGTCACCAGTCCAACTAATGAAAAACTGTTTTTT	CASSLVTSPTNEKLFF
-	TRBV5-1	-	TRBJ2-7	TGCGCCAGCAGAGGCGAGGGACACCCTTCCTACGAGCAGTACTTC	CASRGEGHPSYEQYF
TRBD2	TRBV7-9	-	TRBJ2-7	TGTGCCAGCAGCCAAGAATGGGTAGCGGGATATCCATCCTACGAGCAGTACTTC	CASSQEWVAGYPSYEQYF
-	TRBV19	many	TRBJ1-2	TGTGCCAGTAGTAAGGAGTCGGAGGGTGGCTACACCTTC	CASSKESEGGYTF
-	TRBV20-1	many	TRBJ1-6	TGCAGTCGTGGCCGACGGACCGATAATTCACCCCTCCACTTT	CSRGRRTDNSPLHF
-	TRBV3-1	-	TRBJ2-5	TGTGCCAGCAGCCAAGGTCGGGGTGTAGGTTGGTCGGAAGAGACCCAGTACTTC	CASSQGRGVGWSEETQYF
TRBD1	TRBV6-5	-	TRBJ1-6	TGTGCCAGCAGTTATATACAGGGGAACTATAATTCACCCCTCCACTTT	CASSYIQGNYNSPLHF
-	TRBV20-1	few	TRBJ2-2	TGCAGTGCAGAAGCCGGGAACGCTAGGGGGGAGCTGTTTTTT	CSAEAGNARGELFF
-	TRBV12-3/TRBV12-4	-	TRBJ2-7	TGTGCCAGCAGTACACCCGGGACCGTCTACGAGCAGTACTTC	CASSTPGTVYEQYF
TRBD1	TRBV5-1	few	TRBJ1-6	TGCGCCAGCAGCTCGGACAGGGCCGGGAATTCACCCCTCCACTTT	CASSSDRAGNSPLHF
-	TRBV7-2	few	TRBJ2-7	TGTGCCAGCCGGCTAGAGCCGGGGGAGCAGTACTTC	CASRLEPGEQYF
-	TRBV14	few	TRBJ2-7	TGTGCCAGCAGCCAAGCTACCCCCTCTGAGCAGTACTTC	CASSQATPSEQYF